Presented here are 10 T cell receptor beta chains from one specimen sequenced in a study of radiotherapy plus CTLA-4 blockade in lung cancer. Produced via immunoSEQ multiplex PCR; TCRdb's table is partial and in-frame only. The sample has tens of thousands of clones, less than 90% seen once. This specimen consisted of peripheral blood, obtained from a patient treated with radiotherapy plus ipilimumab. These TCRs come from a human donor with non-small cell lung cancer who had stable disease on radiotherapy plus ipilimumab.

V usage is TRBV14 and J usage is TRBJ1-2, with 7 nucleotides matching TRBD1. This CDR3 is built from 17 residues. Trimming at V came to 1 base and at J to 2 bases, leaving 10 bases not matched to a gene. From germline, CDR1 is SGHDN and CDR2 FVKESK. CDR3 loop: CASSQGGQDRRNYGYTF. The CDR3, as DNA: TGTGCCAGCAGCCAAGGGGGGCAGGACAGGCGCAACTATGGCTACACCTTC.

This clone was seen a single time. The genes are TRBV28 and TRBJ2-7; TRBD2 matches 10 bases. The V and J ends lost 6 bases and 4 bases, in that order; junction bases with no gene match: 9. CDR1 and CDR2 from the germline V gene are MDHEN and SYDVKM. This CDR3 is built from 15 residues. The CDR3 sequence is CASRAPLAGGYEQYF. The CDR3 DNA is TGTGCCAGCAGGGCCCCGTTAGCGGGAGGATACGAGCAGTACTTC.

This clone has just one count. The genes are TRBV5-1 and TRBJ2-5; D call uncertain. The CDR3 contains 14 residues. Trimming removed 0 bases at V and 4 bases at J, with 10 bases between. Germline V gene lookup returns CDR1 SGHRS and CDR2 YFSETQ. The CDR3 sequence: CASSLASQRETQYF. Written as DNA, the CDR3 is TGCGCCAGCAGCTTGGCCAGCCAGCGAGAGACCCAGTACTTC.

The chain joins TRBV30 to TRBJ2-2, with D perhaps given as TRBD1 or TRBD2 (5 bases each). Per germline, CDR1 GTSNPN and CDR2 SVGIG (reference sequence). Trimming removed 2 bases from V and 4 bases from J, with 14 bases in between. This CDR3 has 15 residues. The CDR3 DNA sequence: TGTGCCTGGAGTTCGTGGGACCCGAGCACCGGGGAGCTGTTTTTT. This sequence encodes CAWSSWDPSTGELFF.

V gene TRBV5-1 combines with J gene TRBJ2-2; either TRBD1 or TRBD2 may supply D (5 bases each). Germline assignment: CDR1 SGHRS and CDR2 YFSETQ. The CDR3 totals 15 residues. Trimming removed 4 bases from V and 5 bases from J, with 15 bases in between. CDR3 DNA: TGCGCCAGCAGCGAGAACACAGGAGGTACCGGGGAGCTGTTTTTT. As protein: CASSENTGGTGELFF.

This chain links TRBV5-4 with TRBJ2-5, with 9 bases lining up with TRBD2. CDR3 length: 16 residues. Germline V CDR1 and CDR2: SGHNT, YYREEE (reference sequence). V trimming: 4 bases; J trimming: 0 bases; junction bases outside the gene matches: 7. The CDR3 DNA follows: TGTGCCAGCAGCCTTAAGCGGGGGGCGTACCAAGAGACCCAGTACTTC. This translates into CASSLKRGAYQETQYF.

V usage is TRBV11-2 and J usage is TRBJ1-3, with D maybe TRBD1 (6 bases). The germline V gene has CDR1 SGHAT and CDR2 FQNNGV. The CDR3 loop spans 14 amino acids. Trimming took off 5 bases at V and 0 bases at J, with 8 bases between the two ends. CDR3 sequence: CASSGGASGNTIYF. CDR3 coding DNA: TGTGCCAGCAGCGGGGGGGCCTCTGGAAACACCATATATTTT.

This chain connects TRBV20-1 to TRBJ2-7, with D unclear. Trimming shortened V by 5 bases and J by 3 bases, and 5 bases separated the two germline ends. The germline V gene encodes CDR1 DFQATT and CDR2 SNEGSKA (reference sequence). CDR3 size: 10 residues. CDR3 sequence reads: CSASDYEQYF. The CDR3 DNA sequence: TGCAGTGCTTCGGACTACGAGCAGTACTTC.

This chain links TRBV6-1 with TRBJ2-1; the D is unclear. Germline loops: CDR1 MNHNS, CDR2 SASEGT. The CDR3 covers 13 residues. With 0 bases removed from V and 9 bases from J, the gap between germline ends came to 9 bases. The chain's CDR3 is CASSEALWGEQFF. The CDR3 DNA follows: TGTGCCAGCAGTGAAGCGCTATGGGGTGAGCAGTTCTTC.

The CDR3 sequence is CASSWDTDTQYF. CDR3 nucleotides: TGCGCCAGCAGCTGGGACACAGATACGCAGTATTTT. The chain couples TRBV5-1 to TRBJ2-3; D call uncertain. Germline V lookup: CDR1 SGHRS, CDR2 YFSETQ. Between the trimmed V and J ends, which lost 3 bases and 2 bases, there was a span of 4 bases. CDR3 length: 12 amino acids.